These 22 T cell receptor beta chains originate from one sample sequenced in a study of blood T cell repertoires in COVID-19. Clones were read by immunoSEQ multiplex PCR, and TCRdb kept only the in-frame ones, dropping some. The sample includes around 84,000 clones, approximately 86% of them seen just once. Sequencing used peripheral blood. The receptors stem from a man at least 80 years old with active or convalescent COVID-19.

The CDR3 nucleotides are TGTGCCAGCAGTGAGTCCGGGAACCAGCCCCAGCATTTT. Amino acid sequence: CASSESGNQPQHF. This chain joins TRBV2 and TRBJ1-5, with D hard to call. The germline V and J ends were trimmed by 3 bases and 7 bases, with 10 bases remaining between them. CDR3 length: 13 residues. Germline V CDR1 and CDR2: SNHLY, FYNNEI.

The chain recombines TRBV5-1 with TRBJ2-7; maybe TRBD2 (6 bases). This CDR3 contains 13 residues. The V and J ends lost 4 bases and 3 bases respectively, with 11 bases between them. From germline, CDR1 is SGHRS and CDR2 YFSETQ. CDR3 protein: CASSPWGDYEQYV. In DNA, the CDR3 is TGCGCCAGCAGCCCGTGGGGGGACTACGAGCAGTACGTC.

The V call is TRBV7-2, the J call TRBJ1-1, with a possible D match to TRBD1 (6 bases). V shed 3 bases and J shed 4 bases, with 12 bases lying between them. Germline V gene lookup returns CDR1 SGHTA and CDR2 FQGNSA. The CDR3 extends over 14 amino acids. DNA of the CDR3: TGTGCCAGCAGCTTCTTGCAGGGGATCACTGAAGCTTTCTTT. Encoded protein: CASSFLQGITEAFF.

This chain connects TRBV19 to TRBJ2-6, with 7 nucleotides matching TRBD1. CDR1 and CDR2 from the germline V gene are LNHDA and SQIVND (reference sequence). V lost 3 bases to trimming and J lost 0 bases; unmatched junction nucleotides: 2. The CDR3 sequence is 16 residues long. The CDR3 spells CASSIWDSSGANVLTF. In DNA, the CDR3 is TGTGCCAGTAGTATCTGGGACAGCTCTGGGGCCAACGTCCTGACTTTC.

The rearrangement joins TRBV1 to TRBJ2-7; the table calls TRBD2, which could not be checked here. TRBV1 is classified as a pseudogene. CDR3 length equals 16 residues. CDR3 loop: CTSSTPALEESREQYV. CDR3 DNA sequence: TGCACCAGCAGCACCCCCGCGCTTGAGGAAAGTCGCGAGCAGTACGTC.

V usage is TRBV6-2 or TRBV6-3 and J usage is TRBJ2-7; 10 nucleotides match TRBD2. Germline V gene sequence: CDR1 MNHEY, CDR2 SVGEGT. This CDR3 contains 14 residues. The V segment lost 5 bases and the J segment 5 bases; nucleotides outside the gene matches: 6. The CDR3 spells CASSRSGGQHEQYV. The DNA of the CDR3 is TGTGCCAGCAGTCGTAGCGGGGGGCAACACGAGCAGTACGTC.

The chain couples TRBV11-1 to TRBJ1-3, with D perhaps matching TRBD1 (6 bases). V gave up 5 bases and J gave up 3 bases, with 17 bases separating them. The length of the CDR3 is 16 residues. Germline assignment: CDR1 SGHAT and CDR2 FQDESV (reference sequence). Written as DNA, the CDR3 is TGTGCCAGCAGCCAGGATTCGGCAGGGGATGGAAACACCATATATTTT. Its translation: CASSQDSAGDGNTIYF.

The chain employs TRBV4-1 and TRBJ1-6; D uncertain. V was pared by 1 base and J by 8 bases, with 9 bases between. The CDR3 has 14 residues. Per germline, CDR1 MGHRA and CDR2 YSYEKL. CDR3 sequence (DNA): TGCGCCAGCAGCCAAGGGCCTCTGGATTCACCCCTCCACTTT. Protein product: CASSQGPLDSPLHF.

This clone was detected once. The chain couples TRBV18 to TRBJ2-1; 7 positions agree with TRBD2. Germline CDR1 and CDR2: KGHSH and LQKENI. With 2 bases clipped from V and 3 bases from J, the junction kept 7 bases outside the gene matches. The CDR3 has 16 residues. In DNA, the CDR3 is TGTGCCAGCTCACCATTAGAACTAGCGCACTACAATGAGCAGTTCTTC. Its protein product is CASSPLELAHYNEQFF.

The chain recombines TRBV7-2 with TRBJ1-2; D might be TRBD1 (5 bases). The CDR3 contains 14 residues. Trimming took 2 bases from V and 3 from J, leaving 10 bases between them. Germline values: CDR1 SGHTA, CDR2 FQGNSA. The CDR3 is CASSLRAGYYGYTF. The CDR3 nucleotides read TGTGCCAGCAGCTTAAGGGCAGGGTACTATGGCTACACCTTC.

CDR3 protein: CASSYRGGSYNEQFF. CDR3 nucleotide sequence: TGTGCCAGCAGCTACAGGGGGGGCTCCTACAATGAGCAGTTCTTC. J is TRBJ2-1 and V is TRBV9; perhaps TRBD1 as D (8 bases). V dropped 4 bases and J dropped 0 bases, with 11 bases sitting between them. The CDR3 loop spans 15 amino acids. The germline V gene encodes CDR1 SGDLS and CDR2 YYNGEE.

V usage is TRBV4-1 and J usage is TRBJ2-2; TRBD2 matches 7 bases. This CDR3 is 14 amino acids long. The germline CDR1 and CDR2 sequences are MGHRA and YSYEKL. With V trimmed by 3 bases and J by 6 bases, 4 bases remained unmatched. The CDR3 loop reads CASSQAGVSGELFF. The DNA of the CDR3 is TGCGCCAGCAGCCAGGCGGGAGTCTCCGGGGAGCTGTTTTTT.

This chain connects TRBV12-5 to TRBJ2-3, with 7 nucleotides matching TRBD1. V dropped 5 bases and J dropped 4; count of bases not matched to a gene: 6. Germline values: CDR1 LGHNT, CDR2 FRNRAP. This CDR3 contains 14 residues. DNA of the CDR3: TGTGCTAGTGGTCCCGGGACAGCAGCAGATACGCAGTATTTT. The encoded protein is CASGPGTAADTQYF. Full variable domain (rest looked up from reference TRBV12-5 and TRBJ2-3): DARVTQTPRHKVTEMGQEVTMRCQPILGHNTVFWYRQTMMQGLELLAYFRNRAPLDDSGMPKDRFSAEMPDATLATLKIQPSEPRDSAVYFCASGPGTAADTQYFGPGTRLTVL.

The gene calls are TRBV6-5 and TRBJ2-5; perhaps TRBD1 as D (6 bases). Germline assignment: CDR1 MNHEY and CDR2 SVGAGI. Trimming took 5 bases from V and 5 from J, leaving 12 bases between them. The CDR3 has 13 residues. CDR3 loop: CASSPNRVETQYF. DNA of the CDR3: TGTGCCAGCAGTCCTAACAGGGTTGAGACCCAGTACTTC.

This chain joins TRBV27 and TRBJ2-2, with D possibly TRBD2 on 5 matching bases. V was pared by 6 bases and J by 3 bases, with 17 bases between. There are 16 residues in the CDR3. Germline V gene lookup returns CDR1 MNHEY and CDR2 SMNVEV (reference sequence). CDR3 coding DNA: TGTGCCAGCAGCTCTGCACTAACGGGGTACACCGGGGAGCTGTTTTTT. It is translated as CASSSALTGYTGELFF.

V gene TRBV15 combines with J gene TRBJ1-2, with a possible D match to TRBD1 (5 bases). CDR1 is LNHNV and CDR2 is YYDKDF in the germline V gene (reference sequence). CDR3 size: 14 residues. Deletions cut 0 bases from V and 4 bases from J, with 9 bases between. CDR3 nucleotide sequence: TGTGCCACCAGCAGAGATACGACAGTCTATGGCTACACCTTC. Translation: CATSRDTTVYGYTF.

This rearrangement joins TRBV20-1 to TRBJ2-5; D might be TRBD1 (5 bases). In germline, CDR1 is DFQATT, CDR2 SNEGSKA (reference sequence). CDR3 size: 13 residues. V was clipped by 3 bases and J by 5 bases, with 13 bases between them. The CDR3 spells CSASGRVPETQYF. In nucleotides, the CDR3 is TGCAGTGCTAGTGGCAGGGTCCCCGAGACCCAGTACTTC.

This rearrangement joins TRBV30 to TRBJ1-3, with a possible D match to TRBD1 (5 bases). Trimming stripped 1 base from V and 4 bases from J, with 8 bases between. Per the germline V gene, CDR1 is GTSNPN and CDR2 is SVGIG (reference sequence). The CDR3 is made up of 13 amino acids. The CDR3 sequence is CAWSAGPGNTIYF. CDR3 DNA: TGTGCCTGGAGTGCAGGGCCAGGAAACACCATATATTTT.

The chain employs TRBV3-1 (or the pseudogene TRBV3-2) and TRBJ1-6; 8 nucleotides agree with TRBD1. Germline-derived CDR1 and CDR2 are LGHDT and YNNKEL (reference sequence). Trimming removed 3 bases from V and 7 bases from J; junction bases left unmatched: 2. This CDR3 comprises 14 residues. CDR3 protein: CASSHRGRNSPLHF. The DNA for the CDR3 is TGTGCCAGCAGCCACAGGGGGCGGAATTCACCCCTCCACTTT.

J is TRBJ2-3 and V is TRBV28, with 11 bases that match TRBD1. CDR3 size: 20 residues. With 6 bases clipped from V and 2 bases from J, the junction kept 19 bases outside the gene matches. Germline V gene sequence: CDR1 MDHEN, CDR2 SYDVKM. The CDR3 DNA sequence: TGTGCCAGCAGCACCCACAGGACAGGGGGCGGGGGGGGCTTCACAGATACGCAGTATTTT. This translates into CASSTHRTGGGGGFTDTQYF.

The chain is built from TRBV11-2 and TRBJ2-7; tentative D call: TRBD2 (5 bases). V was pared by 5 bases and J by 7 bases, with 18 bases between. The CDR3 contains 14 residues. Germline-derived CDR1 and CDR2 are SGHAT and FQNNGV. CDR3 nucleotides: TGTGCCAGCAGCCCTTTGACCCTACCGGGGGAGCAGTACGTC. Translated: CASSPLTLPGEQYV.

This rearrangement joins TRBV5-1 to TRBJ1-1, with no clear D. The V and J ends lost 0 bases and 7 bases respectively, with 10 bases between them. This CDR3 region has 13 residues. CDR1 SGHRS and CDR2 YFSETQ come from the germline V gene. The CDR3 loop is CASSLAGNFEAFF. CDR3 DNA sequence: TGCGCCAGCAGCTTGGCCGGTAACTTTGAAGCTTTCTTT.